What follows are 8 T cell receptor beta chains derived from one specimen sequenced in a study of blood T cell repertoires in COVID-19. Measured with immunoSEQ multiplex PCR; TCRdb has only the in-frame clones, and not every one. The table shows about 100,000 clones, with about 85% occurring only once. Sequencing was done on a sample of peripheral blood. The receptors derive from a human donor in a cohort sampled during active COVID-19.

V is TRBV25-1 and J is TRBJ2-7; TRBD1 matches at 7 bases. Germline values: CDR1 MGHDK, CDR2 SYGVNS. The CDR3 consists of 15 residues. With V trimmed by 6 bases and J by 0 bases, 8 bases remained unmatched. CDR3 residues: CASSPRTGSSYEQYF. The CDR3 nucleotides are TGTGCCAGCAGCCCACGGACAGGCAGCTCCTACGAGCAGTACTTC.

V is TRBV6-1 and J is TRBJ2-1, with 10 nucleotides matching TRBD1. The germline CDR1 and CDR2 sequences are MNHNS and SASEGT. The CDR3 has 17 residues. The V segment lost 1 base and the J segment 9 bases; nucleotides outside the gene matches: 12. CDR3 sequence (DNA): TGTGCCAGCAGTGAAGTCATTAGGACAGGGGGTGGAGGTGAGCAGTTCTTC. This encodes CASSEVIRTGGGGEQFF.

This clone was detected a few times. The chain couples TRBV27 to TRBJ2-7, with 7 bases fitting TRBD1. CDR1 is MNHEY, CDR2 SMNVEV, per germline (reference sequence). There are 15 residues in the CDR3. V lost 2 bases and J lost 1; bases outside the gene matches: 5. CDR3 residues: CASSLRTGPSYEQYF. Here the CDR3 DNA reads TGTGCCAGCAGTTTACGGACAGGCCCGTCCTACGAGCAGTACTTC.

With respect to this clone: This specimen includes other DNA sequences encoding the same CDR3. This CDR3 reads CASSLAGQNTEAFF. CDR3 nucleotide sequence: TGCGCCAGCAGCTTAGCAGGGCAAAACACTGAAGCTTTCTTT. The chain combines TRBV5-1 with TRBJ1-1; a possible D gene is TRBD1 (5 bases). The germline CDR1 and CDR2 sequences are SGHRS and YFSETQ. CDR3 length: 14 amino acids. Trimming removed 2 bases at V and 2 bases at J, with 10 bases between.

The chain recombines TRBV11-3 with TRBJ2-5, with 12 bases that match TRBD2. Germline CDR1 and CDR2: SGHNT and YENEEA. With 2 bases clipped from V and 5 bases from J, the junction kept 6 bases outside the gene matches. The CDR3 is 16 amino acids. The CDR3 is CASSLQTSGSGETQYF. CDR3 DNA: TGTGCCAGCAGCTTACAGACTAGCGGGAGTGGGGAGACCCAGTACTTC.

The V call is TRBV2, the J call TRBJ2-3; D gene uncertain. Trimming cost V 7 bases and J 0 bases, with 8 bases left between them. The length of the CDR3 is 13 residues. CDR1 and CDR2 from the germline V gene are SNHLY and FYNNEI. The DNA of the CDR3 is TGTGCCAGCATGGGCACTAGCACAGATACGCAGTATTTT. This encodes CASMGTSTDTQYF.

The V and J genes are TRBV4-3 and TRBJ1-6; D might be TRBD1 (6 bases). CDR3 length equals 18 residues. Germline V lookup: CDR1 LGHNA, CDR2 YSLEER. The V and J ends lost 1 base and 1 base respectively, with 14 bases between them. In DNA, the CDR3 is TGCGCCAGCAGCCAAGGGCCACAGGGTGGTTCCTATAATTCACCCCTCCACTTT. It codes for CASSQGPQGGSYNSPLHF.

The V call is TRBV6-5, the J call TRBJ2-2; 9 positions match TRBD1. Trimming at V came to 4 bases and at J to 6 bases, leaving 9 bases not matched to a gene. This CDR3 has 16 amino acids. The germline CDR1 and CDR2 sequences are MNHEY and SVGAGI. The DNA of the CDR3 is TGTGCCAGCAGTTTTCGCCGGGACAGGGCGTCCGGGGAGCTGTTTTTT. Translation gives CASSFRRDRASGELFF.